This TCR beta chain originates from a study of cytomegalovirus exposure and HLA in healthy donors. General study findings and limits: Presence/absence comparisons presumed near-even sequencing depth among donors.

The CDR3 is 15 residues long. Per the germline V gene, CDR1 is SGDLS and CDR2 is YYNGEE. The ends were cut back, 4 bases at V and 0 bases at J, with 12 bases in the middle. Of note for this clone: Its antigen is still unknown.

The PCR used 60 Vbeta and 13 Jbeta primers. Assay used: immunoSEQ multiplex PCR; TCRdb lists only in-frame clones, some missing. Among approximately 190,000 clones listed, more than 65% were seen once. This TCR came from a man in his forties in good health and CMV-seropositive. The chain is built from TRBV9 and TRBJ2-3, with a possible D match to TRBD2 (5 bases). The sample was PBMCs. DNA of the CDR3: TGTGCCAGCAGCTCTGGACTTGGAAGCACAGATACGCAGTATTTT. Translating gives CASSSGLGSTDTQYF.